This entry lists 15 T cell receptor beta chains sequenced from one sample in a study of T-cell reconstitution after alpha-beta-depleted transplantation in children. A library of TCRbeta sequences, prepared with unique molecular identifiers, was generated. A single record per CDR3 protein comes from TCRdb applying MiXCR to the PCR reads. The sample has a few hundred thousand distinct CDR3 sequences; roughly a quarter are singletons. Source: PBMCs, taken before TCRalphabeta/CD19-depleted stem cell transplant. All receptors derive from a boy less than two years old with Wiskott-Aldrich syndrome, due to receive a stem cell transplant.

The sample holds many counts of this clonotype. Germline is not matched at one junction end, which may reflect a read error. The gene calls are TRBV28 and TRBJ1-2; D is perhaps TRBD1 (5 bases). This CDR3 region has 12 residues. In germline, CDR1 is MDHEN, CDR2 SYDVKM. CDR3 loop: CASSLKGYGYTF. The CDR3 nucleotides read TGCGCCAGCAGCTTGAAGGGGTATGGCTACACCTTC.

The CDR3 spells CASSLWQTPRRGELFF. In DNA form, the CDR3 reads TGTGCCAGCAGTTTATGGCAGACTCCCAGGCGTGGGGAGCTGTTTTTT. The chain carries TRBV28 and TRBJ2-2; the D is unclear. The V gene lost 0 bases and the J gene lost 8 bases, with 16 bases spanning the gap. Germline V gene lookup returns CDR1 MDHEN and CDR2 SYDVKM. The CDR3 is 16 amino acids.

This clonotype was counted between two and nine times. This chain links TRBV19 with TRBJ2-5, with D perhaps TRBD2 (5 bases). V lost 7 bases to trimming and J lost 2 bases, with 11 bases between them. Germline loops: CDR1 LNHDA, CDR2 SQIVND (reference sequence). The CDR3 totals 13 residues. CDR3 nucleotides: TGTGCCAGTAACTGGACTTCACAAGAGACCCAGTACTTC. This codes for CASNWTSQETQYF.

This clonotype was seen a handful of times. DNA of the CDR3: TGCAGCGTCCGACTAGCGGGAGTAGATACGCAGTATTTT. The encoded protein is CSVRLAGVDTQYF. The genes are TRBV29-1 and TRBJ2-3; TRBD2 matches 12 bases. After removal of 6 bases from V and 5 bases from J, the junction contained 3 bases not matched to a gene. This CDR3 has 13 residues. CDR1 and CDR2 from the germline V gene are SQVTM and ANQGSEA.

V is TRBV10-1 and J is TRBJ2-7, with 11 bases fitting TRBD2. Germline assignment: CDR1 WNHNN and CDR2 SYGVQD (reference sequence). The CDR3 has 15 residues. Trimming at V came to 5 bases and at J to 2 bases, leaving 5 bases not matched to a gene. CDR3 coding DNA: TGCGCCAGCAGTTATGGACTAGCGGGCACCTACGAGCAGTACTTC. Translation gives CASSYGLAGTYEQYF.

The gene calls are TRBV5-1 and TRBJ2-1; unclear D gene. Per germline, CDR1 SGHRS and CDR2 YFSETQ. This CDR3 comprises 13 residues. The V gene lost 0 bases and the J gene lost 8 bases, with 9 bases spanning the gap. In DNA, the CDR3 is TGCGCCAGCAGCTTGGCCGGGTTACATGAGCAGTTCTTC. As protein: CASSLAGLHEQFF.

This clonotype was counted between two and nine times. The chain joins TRBV10-2 to TRBJ1-5; 11 positions agree with TRBD1. The CDR3 is made up of 12 amino acids. The J segment lost 9 bases and the V segment lost 8 bases, leaving 3 bases of the junction unmatched. Germline V CDR1 and CDR2: WSHSY, SAAADI. The CDR3 region has the DNA TGCGCCAGCGGGACAGGGGGGTTGCCCCAGCATTTT. This translates into CASGTGGLPQHF.

V usage is TRBV20-1 and J usage is TRBJ2-1; D is perhaps TRBD2 (6 bases). The CDR3 loop spans 14 amino acids. The V end lost 3 bases, the J end lost 4 bases, and 13 bases lay between the germline ends. The germline V gene has CDR1 DFQATT and CDR2 SNEGSKA (reference sequence). CDR3 DNA: TGCAGTGCTAGTGGCGGGATGTGGTACAATGAGCAGTTCTTC. As protein: CSASGGMWYNEQFF.

This chain joins TRBV30 and TRBJ2-1, with D possibly matching TRBD2 (6 bases). CDR1 and CDR2 (germline): GTSNPN, SVGIG (reference sequence). V lost 4 bases and J lost 2, with 15 bases in between. There are 15 residues in the CDR3. CDR3: CAWKPNSGTYNEQFF. CDR3 in DNA: TGTGCCTGGAAACCGAATAGCGGAACCTACAATGAGCAGTTCTTC.

This chain joins TRBV10-2 and TRBJ1-2; D is undetermined. The V gene lost 3 bases and the J gene lost 2 bases, with 7 bases spanning the gap. CDR3 length: 13 residues. CDR1 and CDR2 (germline): WSHSY, SAAADI. The CDR3 reads CASSDRQNYGYTF. In nucleotides, the CDR3 is TGCGCCAGCAGTGACCGCCAGAACTATGGCTACACCTTC.

The V call is TRBV12-3 or TRBV12-4, the J call TRBJ1-1, with 7 bases identical to TRBD1. V was clipped by 5 bases and J by 4 bases; unmatched bases: 19. The CDR3 runs to 18 residues. The CDR3 loop is CASSRIPLLTGLTTEAFF. Here the CDR3 DNA reads TGTGCCAGCAGTCGAATACCCCTCCTGACAGGGTTGACCACTGAAGCTTTCTTT.

This clonotype has more than one count but fewer than ten. The chain has TRBV5-1 and TRBJ2-1; D is unclear. Per the germline V gene, CDR1 is SGHRS and CDR2 is YFSETQ. V lost 3 bases and J lost 15, with 25 bases in between. The CDR3 is 15 amino acids. For the CDR3, the DNA is TGCGCCAGCAGCTCGGACCCTCTCTTAGGGAACGGGCCGTTCTTC. It is translated as CASSSDPLLGNGPFF.

The gene calls are TRBV5-1 and TRBJ2-1, with D tentatively TRBD1 (6 bases). Trimming shortened V by 5 bases and J by 1 base, and 10 bases separated the two germline ends. The germline V gene has CDR1 SGHRS and CDR2 YFSETQ. This CDR3 region has 14 residues. The CDR3 loop reads CASRSTGSYNEQFF. DNA of the CDR3: TGCGCCAGCAGATCGACAGGTTCCTACAATGAGCAGTTCTTC.

This clonotype turned up a few times. The chain couples TRBV24-1 to TRBJ2-3; tentative D call: TRBD2 (6 bases). Germline V lookup: CDR1 KGHDR, CDR2 SFDVKD. Trimming cost V 8 bases and J 1 base, with 9 bases left between them. The CDR3 runs to 13 residues. CDR3: CATMASGTDTQYF. DNA for the CDR3: TGTGCCACCATGGCTAGCGGCACAGATACGCAGTATTTT.

This clonotype was seen a few times. The chain is built from TRBV12-3 or TRBV12-4 and TRBJ2-2; 7 bases agree with TRBD1. The CDR3 loop spans 15 amino acids. V dropped 6 bases and J dropped 4; count of bases not matched to a gene: 8. The CDR3 nucleotides are TGTGCCAGCAGAGGGGGCCATGGGGCCACCGGGGAGCTGTTTTTT. Amino acids: CASRGGHGATGELFF.